The clone carrying this T cell receptor beta chain was recorded at least ten times. Antigen specificity is unknown. The sample originates from a study of early T cells in non-severe SARS-CoV-2 infection. Study-level background: Alpha and beta chains were unpaired, from unsorted whole-blood bulk RNA. Regarding the study as a whole: Using VDJdb, the matching emphasized anti-spike CD8 responses while missing private and CD4 specificities.

The CDR3 contains 12 residues. Per germline, CDR1 MNHNY and CDR2 SVGAGI (reference sequence). V lost 5 bases to trimming and J lost 7 bases, with 11 bases between them. In the library, individual cDNA molecules carried attached unique molecular identifiers. Each CDR3 protein gets one entry after TCRdb re-called the 5' RACE reads with MiXCR. The data show tens of thousands of distinct CDR3 sequences, 9% to 15% seen once. The chain is built from TRBV6-6 and TRBJ1-1; D is undetermined. The TCR sequence derives from an adult who was a healthcare worker with PCR-confirmed SARS-CoV-2 infection or an uninfected control (not recorded which). The sequencing sample was made of whole blood. Here the CDR3 DNA reads TGTGCCAGCAGTCAGGACCGGAGTGAAGCTTTCTTT. Encoded protein: CASSQDRSEAFF.